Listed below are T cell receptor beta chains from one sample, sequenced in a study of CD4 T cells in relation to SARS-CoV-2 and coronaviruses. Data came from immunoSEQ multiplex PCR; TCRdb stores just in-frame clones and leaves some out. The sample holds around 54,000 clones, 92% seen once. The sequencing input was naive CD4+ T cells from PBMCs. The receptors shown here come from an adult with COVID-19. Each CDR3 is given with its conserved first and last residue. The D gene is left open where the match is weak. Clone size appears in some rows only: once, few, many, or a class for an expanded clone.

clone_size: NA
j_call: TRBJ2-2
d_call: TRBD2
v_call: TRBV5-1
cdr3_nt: TGCGCCAGCAGCCGGACTAGCGGGATTGCCACCGGGGAGCTGTTTTTT
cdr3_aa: CASSRTSGIATGELFF

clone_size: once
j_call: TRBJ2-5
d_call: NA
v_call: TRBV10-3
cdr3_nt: TGTGCCATCAGTGAAACGGAACAAGAGACCCAGTACTTC
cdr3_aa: CAISETEQETQYF

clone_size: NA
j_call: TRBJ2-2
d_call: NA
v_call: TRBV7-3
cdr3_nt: TGTGCCAGCAGCGCCGGCGGGCGGTTAGTCACCGGGGAGCTGTTTTTT
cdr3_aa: CASSAGGRLVTGELFF

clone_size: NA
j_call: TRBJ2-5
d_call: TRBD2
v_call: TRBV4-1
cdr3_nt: TGCGCCAGCAGCCAAGCGGGGGGTCTCCAAGAGACCCAGTACTTC
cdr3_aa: CASSQAGGLQETQYF

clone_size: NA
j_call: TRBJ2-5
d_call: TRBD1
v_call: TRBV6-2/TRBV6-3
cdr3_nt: TGTGCCAGCAGCCCGCACCCGGGACAGGGGCAAGAGACCCAGTACTTC
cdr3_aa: CASSPHPGQGQETQYF

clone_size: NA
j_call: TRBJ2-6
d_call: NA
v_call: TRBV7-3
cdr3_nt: TGTGCCAGCAGCTTACTAGGGGCCAACGTCCTGACTTTC
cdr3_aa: CASSLLGANVLTF

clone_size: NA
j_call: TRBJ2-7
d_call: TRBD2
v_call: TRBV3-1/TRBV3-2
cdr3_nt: TGTGCCAGCAGCCAAGTGGTACCTAGCGGAACCAATTCCTACGAGCAGTACTTC
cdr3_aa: CASSQVVPSGTNSYEQYF

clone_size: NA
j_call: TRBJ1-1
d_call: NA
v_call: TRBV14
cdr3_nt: TGTGCCAGCAGCCAGGGGGCTGCCACTGAAGCTTTCTTT
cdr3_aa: CASSQGAATEAFF

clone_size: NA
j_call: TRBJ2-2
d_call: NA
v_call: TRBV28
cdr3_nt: TGTGCCAGCAGTTTACTAGCGCTGAACACCGGGGAGCTGTTTTTT
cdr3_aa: CASSLLALNTGELFF

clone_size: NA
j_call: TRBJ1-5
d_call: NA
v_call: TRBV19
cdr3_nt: TGTGCCAGTAGTATTACAAGGGAAGGTCAGCCCCAGCATTTT
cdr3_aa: CASSITREGQPQHF

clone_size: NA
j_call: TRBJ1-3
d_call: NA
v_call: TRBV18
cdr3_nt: TGTGCCAGCTCTACATACCTCCGGCAGGGAGACTCTGGAAACACCATATATTTT
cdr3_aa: CASSTYLRQGDSGNTIYF

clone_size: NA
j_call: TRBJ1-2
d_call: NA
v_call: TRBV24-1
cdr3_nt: TGTGCCACCAGTGATTCGACAGCTGACTATGGCTACACCTTC
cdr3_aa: CATSDSTADYGYTF

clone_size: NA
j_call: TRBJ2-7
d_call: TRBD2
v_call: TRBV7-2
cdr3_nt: TGTGCCAGCAGCTCCAGACTAGCGGTGACCTACGAGCAGTACTTC
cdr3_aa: CASSSRLAVTYEQYF

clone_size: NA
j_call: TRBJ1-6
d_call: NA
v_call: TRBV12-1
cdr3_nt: TGTGCCAGCAGCCTCTCCCACAACAGGTTGGAAAATTCACCCCTCCACTTT
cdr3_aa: CASSLSHNRLENSPLHF

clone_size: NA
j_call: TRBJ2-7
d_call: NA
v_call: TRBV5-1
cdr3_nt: TGCGCCAGCAGCTTGTCCCCGTCGGACGTCGCCTACGAGCAGTACTTC
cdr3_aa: CASSLSPSDVAYEQYF

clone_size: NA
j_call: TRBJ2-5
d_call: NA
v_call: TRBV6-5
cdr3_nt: TGTGCCAGCAGTTTACGGACAGCTCAAGAGACCCAGTACTTC
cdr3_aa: CASSLRTAQETQYF

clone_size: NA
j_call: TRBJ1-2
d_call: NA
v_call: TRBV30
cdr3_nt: TGTGCCTGGAGGGTGTCCGGGGTTGGCGGCTACACCTTC
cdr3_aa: CAWRVSGVGGYTF

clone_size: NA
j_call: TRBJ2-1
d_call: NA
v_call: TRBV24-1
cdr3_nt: TGTGCCACCAGTGATCGTGGGCAGGGACCTGGCAAGGGTGAGCAGTTCTTC
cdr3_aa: CATSDRGQGPGKGEQFF

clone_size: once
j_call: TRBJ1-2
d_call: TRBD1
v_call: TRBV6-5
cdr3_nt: TGTGCCAGCAGTTACACACAGGACAGGGCCAGAGGCTACACCTTC
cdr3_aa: CASSYTQDRARGYTF

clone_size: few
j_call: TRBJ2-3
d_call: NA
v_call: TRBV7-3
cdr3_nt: TGTGCCAGCAGCTTAAGAGGGGTCCTTACAGATACGCAGTATTTT
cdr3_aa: CASSLRGVLTDTQYF

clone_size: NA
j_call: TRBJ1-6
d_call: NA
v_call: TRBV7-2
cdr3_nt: TGTGCCAGCAGCTCCCGTCATCGACGTTCACCCCTCCACTTT
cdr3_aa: CASSSRHRRSPLHF

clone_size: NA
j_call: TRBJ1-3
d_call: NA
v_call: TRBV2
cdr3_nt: TGTGCCAGCAGTGAAGCGCTTGGGGCAGGTGGAAACACCATATATTTT
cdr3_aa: CASSEALGAGGNTIYF

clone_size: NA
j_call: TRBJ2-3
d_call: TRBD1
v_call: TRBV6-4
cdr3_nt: TGTGCCAGCAGTGACTCGATCGGGACAGGGGTCCGCCGCCAGTATTTT
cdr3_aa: CASSDSIGTGVRRQYF

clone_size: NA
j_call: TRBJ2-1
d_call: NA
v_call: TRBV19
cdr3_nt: TGTGCCAGTAGTATGTTGGGGACAAATTACAATGAGCAGTTCTTC
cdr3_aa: CASSMLGTNYNEQFF

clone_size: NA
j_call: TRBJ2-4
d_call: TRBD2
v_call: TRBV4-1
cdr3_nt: TGCGCCAGCAGCCAAGGACTAGCGGGAGGACTAGCCAAAAACATTCAGTACTTC
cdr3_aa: CASSQGLAGGLAKNIQYF

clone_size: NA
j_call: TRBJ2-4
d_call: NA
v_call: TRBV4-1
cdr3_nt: TGCGCCAGCAGCCTCGCTCGGATCGGGAGACGGGCGCAAAACATTCAGTACTTC
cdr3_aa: CASSLARIGRRAQNIQYF

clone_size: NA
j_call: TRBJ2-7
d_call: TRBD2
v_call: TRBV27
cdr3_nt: TGTGCCAGCTATAGCGGGAGTATACCCTACGAGCAGTACTTC
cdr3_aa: CASYSGSIPYEQYF

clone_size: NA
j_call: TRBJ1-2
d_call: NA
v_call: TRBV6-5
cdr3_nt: TGTGCCAGCAGTTCTCCAGGGGAGGCCTATGGCTACACCTTC
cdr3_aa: CASSSPGEAYGYTF

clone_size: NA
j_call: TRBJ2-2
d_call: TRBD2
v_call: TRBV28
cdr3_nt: TGTGCCAGCTCGACTAGCGGGAGCAGGGGCGGGGAGCTGTTTTTT
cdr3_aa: CASSTSGSRGGELFF

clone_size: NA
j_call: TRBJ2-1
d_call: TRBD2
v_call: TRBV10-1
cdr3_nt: TGCGCCAGCAATATACATACCGGGACTAGCGGGAACAATGAGCAGTTCTTC
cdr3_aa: CASNIHTGTSGNNEQFF

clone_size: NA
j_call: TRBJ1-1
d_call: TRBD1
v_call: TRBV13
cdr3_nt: TGTGCCAGCAGCCCCGTGGACAGGAGGGCTGAAGCTTTCTTT
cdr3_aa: CASSPVDRRAEAFF

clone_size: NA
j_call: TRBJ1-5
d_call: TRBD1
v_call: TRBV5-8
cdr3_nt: TGTGCCAGCAGCAAGGGACAGGGATCCGGTCAGCCCCAGCATTTT
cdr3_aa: CASSKGQGSGQPQHF

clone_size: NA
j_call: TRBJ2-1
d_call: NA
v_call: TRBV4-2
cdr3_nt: TGTGCCAGCAGCCATGAAGCGGCGGGGAACAATGAGCAGTTCTTC
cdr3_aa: CASSHEAAGNNEQFF

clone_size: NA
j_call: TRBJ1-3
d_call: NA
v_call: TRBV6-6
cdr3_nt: TGTGCCAGCAGTTCCACAGGGCCGGCTGGAAACACCATATATTTT
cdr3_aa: CASSSTGPAGNTIYF

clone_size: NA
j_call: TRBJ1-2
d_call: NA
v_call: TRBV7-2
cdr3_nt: TGTGCCAGCAGCTTAGTAGGAGGGGCCCCCTATGGCTACACCTTC
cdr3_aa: CASSLVGGAPYGYTF

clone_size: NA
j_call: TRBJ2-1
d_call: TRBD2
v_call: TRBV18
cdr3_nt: TGTGCCAGCTCAGCAGCACGACCGACTAGCGGGACGGACAATGAGCAGTTCTTC
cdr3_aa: CASSAARPTSGTDNEQFF

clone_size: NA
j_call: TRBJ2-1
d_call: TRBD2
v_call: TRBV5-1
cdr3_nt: TGCGCCAGCAGCATGGGACTAGCGGGAGGCGTCAATGAGCAGTTCTTC
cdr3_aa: CASSMGLAGGVNEQFF

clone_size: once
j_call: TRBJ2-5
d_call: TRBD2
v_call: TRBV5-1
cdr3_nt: TGCGCCAGCAGCTTCGGGCTAGCGGGAGTGGAGACCCAGTACTTC
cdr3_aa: CASSFGLAGVETQYF

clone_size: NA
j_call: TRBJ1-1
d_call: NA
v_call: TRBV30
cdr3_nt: TGTGCCTGGAGCGGGGGACCCGGAGGGAACGTCCGGGCTTTCTTT
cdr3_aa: CAWSGGPGGNVRAFF

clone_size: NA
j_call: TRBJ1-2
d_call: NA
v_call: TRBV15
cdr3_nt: TGTGCCACCAGCAGAGGTACACCAAGTAACTATGGCTACACCTTC
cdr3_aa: CATSRGTPSNYGYTF

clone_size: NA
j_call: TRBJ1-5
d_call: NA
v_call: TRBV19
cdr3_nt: TGTGCCAGTAGTATCAGGGGAAGGGAACAGCCCCAGCATTTT
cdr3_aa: CASSIRGREQPQHF

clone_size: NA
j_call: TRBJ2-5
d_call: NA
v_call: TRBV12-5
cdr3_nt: TGTGCTAGTGGTTTCCATTGGACAGTCCAAGAGACCCAGTACTTC
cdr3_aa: CASGFHWTVQETQYF